The 12 T cell receptor beta chains below all came from one sample that was sequenced in a study of identical twins. TCRdb used MiXCR to reprocess the 5' RACE reads, holding one entry per CDR3 protein. The sample shows 450,000 or so distinct CDR3 sequences, roughly 18% of them seen only once. Source material: naive T cells sorted from blood. Receptors were obtained from a man between 45 and 60 years old in good health.

This chain uses TRBV7-8 with TRBJ1-2, with 7 bases that match TRBD1. V lost 1 base to trimming and J lost 7 bases; unmatched junction nucleotides: 9. CDR1 is SGHVS, CDR2 FQNEAQ, per germline. The CDR3 covers 15 residues. CDR3: CASSLGQTGSGGYTF. As DNA, the CDR3 is TGTGCCAGCAGCTTAGGTCAGACAGGGTCCGGTGGCTACACCTTC.

In its sample, this clonotype was seen many times. V gene TRBV18 combines with J gene TRBJ2-1; 16 nucleotides agree with TRBD2. V was clipped by 5 bases and J by 5 bases; unmatched bases: 12. The CDR3 runs to 19 residues. Germline assignment: CDR1 KGHSH and CDR2 LQKENI. Here the CDR3 reads CASSSVPGLAGGSDNEQFF. The CDR3 nucleotides read TGTGCCAGCTCATCTGTTCCGGGACTAGCGGGAGGGTCCGACAATGAGCAGTTCTTC.

This clonotype was counted a few times. This chain joins TRBV5-5 and TRBJ1-1; TRBD1 might be the D (6 bases). The CDR3 has 16 residues. V was trimmed by 4 bases and J by 0 bases, leaving 16 bases between them. Germline V gene sequence: CDR1 SGHKS, CDR2 YYEKEE (reference sequence). CDR3 in DNA: TGTGCCAGCAGCCCAGAGGGGGGGCGGGTGAACACTGAAGCTTTCTTT. Its protein product is CASSPEGGRVNTEAFF.

This chain joins TRBV10-3 and TRBJ1-1; D perhaps matches TRBD1 (5 bases). The ends were cut back, 8 bases at V and 2 bases at J, with 12 bases in the middle. Germline CDR1 is ENHRY and CDR2 is SYGVKD. The CDR3 is 13 residues long. The DNA for the CDR3 is TGTGCCATCGAGTCTCAGGGTAACACTGAAGCTTTCTTT. Translated, it gives CAIESQGNTEAFF.

This clonotype was counted many times. The rearrangement links TRBV5-1 to TRBJ1-1, with D possibly matching TRBD1 (6 bases). The CDR3 runs to 15 residues. Per germline, CDR1 SGHRS and CDR2 YFSETQ. V was pared by 4 bases and J by 4 bases, with 17 bases between. CDR3 nucleotide sequence: TGCGCCAGCAGCAGCCGGACGGGGGCCAGCACTGAAGCTTTCTTT. Translating gives CASSSRTGASTEAFF.

The J gene is TRBJ2-3, the V gene TRBV29-1, with D possibly TRBD1 on 6 matching bases. Trimming shortened V by 6 bases and J by 0 bases, and 16 bases separated the two germline ends. Germline assignment: CDR1 SQVTM and CDR2 ANQGSEA. The CDR3 extends over 15 amino acids. As DNA, the CDR3 is TGCAGCGTAACCTGGTGGGGACAAAGCACAGATACGCAGTATTTT. This gives the protein CSVTWWGQSTDTQYF.

J is TRBJ2-7 and V is TRBV20-1; 8 nucleotides line up with TRBD1. Germline assignment: CDR1 DFQATT and CDR2 SNEGSKA (reference sequence). Trimming cost V 6 bases and J 3 bases; bases outside gene matches: 7. CDR3 length: 13 residues. CDR3 sequence (DNA): TGCAGTGCCGAGACAGGGGATATCTACGAGCAGTACTTC. It yields the protein CSAETGDIYEQYF.

This clonotype has a count of ten or more. The chain has TRBV6-2 or TRBV6-3 and TRBJ2-7; unclear D gene. The CDR3 contains 13 residues. Trimming took 4 bases from V and 3 from J, leaving 10 bases between them. Germline V gene data show CDR1 as MNHEY and CDR2 as SVGEGT. The CDR3 loop is CASSFGGSYEQYF. CDR3 coding DNA: TGTGCCAGCAGTTTTGGCGGAAGCTACGAGCAGTACTTC.

This rearrangement joins TRBV5-1 to TRBJ2-7; 11 bases line up with TRBD1. CDR1 SGHRS and CDR2 YFSETQ come from the germline V gene. The junction had 6 bases not matched to a gene; V was cut back by 4 bases and J by 6 bases. CDR3 length equals 14 residues. CDR3 nucleotide sequence: TGCGCCAGCAGCACGCCCGGGACAGGGGGCGAGCAGTACTTC. Translation: CASSTPGTGGEQYF.

The J gene is TRBJ1-5, the V gene TRBV4-3; D is unresolved. The CDR3 is 13 amino acids. Deletions cut 0 bases from V and 16 bases from J, with 16 bases between. CDR1 LGHNA and CDR2 YSLEER come from the germline V gene. CDR3 loop: CASSQEVMRTLHF. DNA of the CDR3: TGCGCCAGCAGCCAAGAAGTTATGAGGACCCTACATTTT.

This clonotype came up many times. The chain has TRBV12-3 or TRBV12-4 and TRBJ2-7; D remains ambiguous. Deletions cut 7 bases from V and 4 bases from J, with 17 bases between. The CDR3 length is 14 residues. The CDR3 sequence is CASNHLGSTYEQYF. As DNA, the CDR3 is TGTGCCAGCAACCATCTAGGAAGCACTTACGAGCAGTACTTC.

This clonotype was found a few times. The chain is built from TRBV20-1 and TRBJ2-1, with 11 bases that match TRBD2. The junction had 13 bases not matched to a gene; V was cut back by 6 bases and J by 0 bases. This CDR3 has 18 residues. Germline-derived CDR1 and CDR2 are DFQATT and SNEGSKA (reference sequence). For the CDR3, the DNA is TGCAGTGCCAAAAGGGCTAGCGGGGGGCCGAGCTCCTACAATGAGCAGTTCTTC. Protein sequence: CSAKRASGGPSSYNEQFF.